These T cell receptor beta chains were read from a single sample in a study of cytomegalovirus exposure and HLA in healthy donors. Profiled with immunoSEQ multiplex PCR; TCRdb holds only in-frame clones, not every one. The table records about 140,000 clones, approximately 67% of them present only once. Sample: PBMCs. The receptors come from a woman aged 55-69 years in good health and CMV-seronegative. Each CDR3 is given with its conserved first and last residue. Each record gives: clone size, D gene, J gene, V gene, CDR3 protein, CDR3 DNA. A D gene is named only where the DNA matches it firmly. The size entry is marked missing in some rows and otherwise reads once, few, many or a size class.

clone size: .
D gene: TRBD1
J gene: TRBJ2-2
V gene: TRBV19
CDR3 protein: CASSIPGQGELFF
CDR3 DNA: TGTGCCAGTAGTATACCGGGACAGGGTGAGCTGTTTTTT

clone size: .
D gene: .
J gene: TRBJ1-1
V gene: TRBV10-3
CDR3 protein: CAISGGRLGTEAFF
CDR3 DNA: TGTGCCATCAGTGGGGGGCGGCTGGGCACTGAAGCTTTCTTT

clone size: once
D gene: .
J gene: TRBJ1-2
V gene: TRBV2
CDR3 protein: CASSGTGTLNYGYTF
CDR3 DNA: TGTGCCAGCAGCGGAACAGGGACCCTGAACTATGGCTACACCTTC

clone size: .
D gene: .
J gene: TRBJ2-7
V gene: TRBV7-2
CDR3 protein: CASSLGQLSSYEQYF
CDR3 DNA: TGTGCCAGCAGCTTAGGGCAGTTAAGCTCCTACGAGCAGTACTTC

clone size: .
D gene: .
J gene: TRBJ2-1
V gene: TRBV2
CDR3 protein: CASSAGRDNEQFF
CDR3 DNA: TGTGCCAGCAGTGCGGGCAGGGACAATGAGCAGTTCTTC

clone size: few
D gene: .
J gene: TRBJ2-4
V gene: TRBV9
CDR3 protein: CASSPQGAKNIQYF
CDR3 DNA: TGTGCCAGCAGCCCCCAGGGAGCCAAAAACATTCAGTACTTC

clone size: .
D gene: TRBD1
J gene: TRBJ1-4
V gene: TRBV5-4
CDR3 protein: CASSTPGTGNEKLFF
CDR3 DNA: TGTGCCAGCAGCACCCCCGGGACAGGGAATGAAAAACTGTTTTTT

clone size: .
D gene: .
J gene: TRBJ2-5
V gene: TRBV28
CDR3 protein: CASSWRGPGETQYF
CDR3 DNA: TGTGCCAGCAGTTGGCGGGGGCCGGGCGAGACCCAGTACTTC

clone size: .
D gene: TRBD1
J gene: TRBJ1-1
V gene: TRBV9
CDR3 protein: CASSSLGQGGNTEAFF
CDR3 DNA: TGTGCCAGCAGCAGCCTAGGACAGGGCGGGAACACTGAAGCTTTCTTT

clone size: .
D gene: TRBD2
J gene: TRBJ2-3
V gene: TRBV7-3
CDR3 protein: CASSPGLAGEHPTDTQYF
CDR3 DNA: TGTGCCAGCAGCCCCGGACTAGCGGGGGAGCACCCCACAGATACGCAGTATTTT

clone size: few
D gene: .
J gene: TRBJ1-1
V gene: TRBV7-2
CDR3 protein: CASKTDRNTEAFF
CDR3 DNA: TGTGCCAGCAAGACCGACAGAAACACTGAAGCTTTCTTT

clone size: few
D gene: TRBD2
J gene: TRBJ2-5
V gene: TRBV4-1
CDR3 protein: CASSQEGGLAPQETQYF
CDR3 DNA: TGCGCCAGCAGCCAAGAGGGGGGACTAGCGCCACAAGAGACCCAGTACTTC

clone size: .
D gene: .
J gene: TRBJ1-2
V gene: TRBV4-2
CDR3 protein: CASSLQGGYGYTF
CDR3 DNA: TGTGCCAGCAGCTTACAGGGCGGCTATGGCTACACCTTC

clone size: .
D gene: .
J gene: TRBJ2-7
V gene: TRBV19
CDR3 protein: CASSRDYEQYF
CDR3 DNA: TGTGCCAGTAGCAGGGATTACGAGCAGTACTTC

clone size: .
D gene: .
J gene: TRBJ2-1
V gene: TRBV9
CDR3 protein: CASSVHSGLNNEQFF
CDR3 DNA: TGTGCCAGCAGCGTGCACAGCGGGCTTAACAATGAGCAGTTCTTC

clone size: .
D gene: .
J gene: TRBJ2-7
V gene: TRBV5-4
CDR3 protein: CASSLLQGNEQYF
CDR3 DNA: TGTGCCAGCAGCTTACTACAGGGAAACGAGCAGTACTTC

clone size: .
D gene: .
J gene: TRBJ1-4
V gene: TRBV5-1
CDR3 protein: CASSYGGSTNEKLFF
CDR3 DNA: TGCGCCAGCAGCTATGGCGGGTCAACTAATGAAAAACTGTTTTTT

clone size: .
D gene: TRBD1
J gene: TRBJ1-6
V gene: TRBV6-1
CDR3 protein: CASSLGDRRAPLHF
CDR3 DNA: TGTGCCAGCAGTCTAGGGGACAGAAGAGCTCCCCTCCACTTT

clone size: .
D gene: TRBD1
J gene: TRBJ2-3
V gene: TRBV11-3
CDR3 protein: CASSPGQGAADTQYF
CDR3 DNA: TGTGCCAGCAGCCCTGGACAGGGGGCAGCAGATACGCAGTATTTT

clone size: few
D gene: .
J gene: TRBJ2-2
V gene: TRBV7-2
CDR3 protein: CASSRDFSGELFF
CDR3 DNA: TGTGCCAGCAGCAGGGACTTCTCCGGGGAGCTGTTTTTT